This T cell receptor beta chain came from a study of shared clonotypes between healthy human individuals. A split of CD4+ cells into CD45RA+ naive and CD45RA-negative memory subsets was performed. Comment on this clone: Its antigen is currently unknown.

Overall study results and limits: The naive CD4 repertoires of a handful of donors were compared, and roughly 5% of clonotypes were shared. Generally, estimated richness proved larger in naive subsets than it did in memory subsets.

The CDR3 contains 17 residues. V shed 6 bases and J 7 bases; nucleotides not matched to a gene: 16. Germline assignment: CDR1 KGHSH and CDR2 LQKENI. In the original processing: In the immunoSEQ data, sequences were junction-only and lacked quality scores, so filtering differed. Profiled with immunoSEQ multiplex PCR; TCRdb holds only in-frame clones, not every one. D and trimming come from the DNA, and the V and J calls and clone size come from that table. The table shows 190,000 or so clones, with 66% occurring only once. Specimen: memory CD4+ T cells sorted from blood. The subset is: CD45RA-negative fraction. The receptor was derived from a man aged 25-45 years in good health. J is TRBJ2-7 and V is TRBV18; TRBD2 agrees at 12 bases. The CDR3 loop reads CASSPTGSTSGSGEQYF. As DNA, the CDR3 is TGTGCCAGCTCCCCCACAGGATCGACTAGCGGGAGCGGGGAGCAGTACTTC.